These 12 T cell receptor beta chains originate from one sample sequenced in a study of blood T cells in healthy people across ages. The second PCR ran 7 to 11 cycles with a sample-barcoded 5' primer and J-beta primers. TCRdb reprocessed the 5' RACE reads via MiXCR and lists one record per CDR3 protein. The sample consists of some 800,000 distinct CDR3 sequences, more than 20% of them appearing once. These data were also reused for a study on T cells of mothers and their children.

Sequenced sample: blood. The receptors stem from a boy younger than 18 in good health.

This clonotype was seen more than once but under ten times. The DNA of the CDR3 is TGCGCCAGCAGCTTGGGACATAATATGGGTGAGCAGTTCTTC. Translating it yields CASSLGHNMGEQFF. The V call is TRBV5-1, the J call TRBJ2-1; D unclear. The CDR3 contains 14 residues. Germline CDR1 and CDR2: SGHRS and YFSETQ. V lost 0 bases, J lost 9 bases, and 13 bases lay in between.

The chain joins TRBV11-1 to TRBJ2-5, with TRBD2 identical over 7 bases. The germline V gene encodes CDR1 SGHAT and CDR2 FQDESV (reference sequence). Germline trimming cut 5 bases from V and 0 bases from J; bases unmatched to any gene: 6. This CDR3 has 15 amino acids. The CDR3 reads CASSLKRGYQETQYF. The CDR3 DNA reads TGTGCCAGCAGCCTGAAGCGGGGCTACCAAGAGACCCAGTACTTC.

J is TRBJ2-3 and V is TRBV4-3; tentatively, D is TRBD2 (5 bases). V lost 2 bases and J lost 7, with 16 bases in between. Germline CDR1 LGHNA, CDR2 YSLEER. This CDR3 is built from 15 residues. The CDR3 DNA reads TGCGCCAGCAGCCAACGGGCTAGAGGGATATATACGCAGTATTTT. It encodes CASSQRARGIYTQYF.

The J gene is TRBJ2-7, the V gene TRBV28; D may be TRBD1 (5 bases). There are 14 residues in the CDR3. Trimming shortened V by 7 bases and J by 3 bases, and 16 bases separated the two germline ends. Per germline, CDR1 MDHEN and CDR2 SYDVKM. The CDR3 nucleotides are TGTGCCAGCACCCTACTTAGGGGAAACTACGAGCAGTACTTC. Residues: CASTLLRGNYEQYF.

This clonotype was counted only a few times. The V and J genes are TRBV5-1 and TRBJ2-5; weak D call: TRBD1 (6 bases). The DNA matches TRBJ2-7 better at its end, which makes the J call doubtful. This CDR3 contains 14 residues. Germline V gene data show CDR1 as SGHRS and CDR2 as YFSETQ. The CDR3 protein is CASSLPQDSYEQYF. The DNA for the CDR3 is TGCGCCAGCAGCCTACCACAGGACAGCTACGAGCAGTACTTC.

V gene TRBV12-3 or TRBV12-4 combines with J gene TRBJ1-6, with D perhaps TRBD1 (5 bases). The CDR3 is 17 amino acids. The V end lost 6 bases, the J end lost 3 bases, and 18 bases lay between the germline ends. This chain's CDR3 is CASSPPREVHYNSPLHF. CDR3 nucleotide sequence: TGTGCCAGCAGCCCCCCCAGGGAAGTTCACTATAATTCACCCCTCCACTTT.

CDR3 nucleotides: TGTGCCAGCACCCAGGGGGGTTTTAATTCACCCCTCCACTTT. Its protein product is CASTQGGFNSPLHF. The V call is TRBV6-6, the J call TRBJ1-6, with 7 bases that match TRBD1. CDR1 and CDR2 (germline): MNHNY, SVGAGI (reference sequence). The CDR3 length is 14 residues. V was pared by 7 bases and J by 6 bases, with 6 bases of the junction left unmatched.

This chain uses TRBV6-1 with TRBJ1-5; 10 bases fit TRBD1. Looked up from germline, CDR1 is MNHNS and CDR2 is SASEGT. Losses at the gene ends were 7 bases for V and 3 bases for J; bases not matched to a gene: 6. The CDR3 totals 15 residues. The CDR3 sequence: CASIGTGDNNQPQHF. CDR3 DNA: TGTGCCAGCATCGGGACAGGGGATAACAATCAGCCCCAGCATTTT.

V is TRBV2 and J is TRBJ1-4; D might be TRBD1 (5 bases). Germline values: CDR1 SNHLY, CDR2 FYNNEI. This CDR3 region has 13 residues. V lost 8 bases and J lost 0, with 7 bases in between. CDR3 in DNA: TGTGCCAGCGAGACAGCAACTAATGAAAAACTGTTTTTT. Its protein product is CASETATNEKLFF. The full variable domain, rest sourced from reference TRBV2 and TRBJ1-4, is EPEVTQTPSHQVTQMGQEVILRCVPISNHLYFYWYRQILGQKVEFLVSFYNNEISEKSEIFDDQFSVERPDGSNFTLKIRSTKLEDSAMYFCASETATNEKLFFGSGTQLSVL.

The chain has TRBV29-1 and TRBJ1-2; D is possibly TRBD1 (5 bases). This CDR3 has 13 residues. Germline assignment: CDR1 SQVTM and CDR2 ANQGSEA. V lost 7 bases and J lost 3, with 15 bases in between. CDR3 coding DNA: TGCAGCGACTTACGGGACGGCTACTATGGCTACACCTTC. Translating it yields CSDLRDGYYGYTF. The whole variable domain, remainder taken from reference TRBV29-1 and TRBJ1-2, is SAVISQKPSRDICQRGTSLTIQCQVDSQVTMMFWYRQQPGQSLTLIATANQGSEATYESGFVIDKFPISRPNLTFSTLTVSNMSPEDSSIYLCSDLRDGYYGYTFGSGTRLTVV.

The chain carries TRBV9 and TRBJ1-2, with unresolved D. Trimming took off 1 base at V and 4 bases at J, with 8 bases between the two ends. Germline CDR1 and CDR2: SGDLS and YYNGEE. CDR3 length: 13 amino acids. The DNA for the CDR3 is TGTGCCAGCAGCGTAACGGTAACCTATGGCTACACCTTC. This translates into CASSVTVTYGYTF.

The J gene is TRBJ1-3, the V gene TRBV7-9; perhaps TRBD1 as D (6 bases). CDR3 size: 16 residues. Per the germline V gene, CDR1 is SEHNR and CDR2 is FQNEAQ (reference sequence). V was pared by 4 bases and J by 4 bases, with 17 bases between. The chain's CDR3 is CASSSQVRGTGNTIYF. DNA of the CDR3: TGTGCCAGCAGCTCACAAGTCAGGGGTACCGGAAACACCATATATTTT.